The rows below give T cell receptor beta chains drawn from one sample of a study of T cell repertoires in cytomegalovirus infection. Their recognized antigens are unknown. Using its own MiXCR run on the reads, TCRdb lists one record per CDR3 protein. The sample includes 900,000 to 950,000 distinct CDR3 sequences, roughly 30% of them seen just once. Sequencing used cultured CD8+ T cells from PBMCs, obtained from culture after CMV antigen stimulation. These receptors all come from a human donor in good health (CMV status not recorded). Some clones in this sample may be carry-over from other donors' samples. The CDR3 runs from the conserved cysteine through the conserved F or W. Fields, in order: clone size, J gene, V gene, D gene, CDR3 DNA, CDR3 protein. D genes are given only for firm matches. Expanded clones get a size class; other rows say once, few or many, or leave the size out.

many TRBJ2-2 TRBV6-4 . TGTGCCAGCAGTGACTCCACCGGGGAGCTGTTTTTT CASSDSTGELFF
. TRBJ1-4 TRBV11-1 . TGTGCCAGCAGCGGCCAAACTGAAAAACTGTTTTTT CASSGQTEKLFF
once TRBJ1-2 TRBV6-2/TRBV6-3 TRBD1 TGTGCCAGCAGTTACTCCCGGGGACAGGGGGACTATGGCTACACCTTC CASSYSRGQGDYGYTF
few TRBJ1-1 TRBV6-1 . TGTGCCAGCACTCTTCGGAGTGATCTTAACACTGAAGCTTTCTTT CASTLRSDLNTEAFF
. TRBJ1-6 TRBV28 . TGTGCCAGCACCCCAGGCAGGGTCTTTTCACCCCTCCACTTT CASTPGRVFSPLHF
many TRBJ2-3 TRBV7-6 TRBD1 TGTGCCAGCAGCCCCGCCCGGACAGGGGTTGACACAGATACGCAGTATTTT CASSPARTGVDTDTQYF
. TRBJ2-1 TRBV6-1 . TGTGCCAGCAGTTCCACGGGCACAGATGAGCAGTTCTTC CASSSTGTDEQFF
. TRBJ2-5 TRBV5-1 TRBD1 TGCGCCAGCAGCTCCTATGAAGACAGGGGGCAAGAGACCCAGTACTTC CASSSYEDRGQETQYF
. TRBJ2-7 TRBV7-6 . TGTGCCAGCAGCTTAGTAGGGGAGGGGGCTTTCCTTTCGGACGAGCAGTACTTC CASSLVGEGAFLSDEQYF
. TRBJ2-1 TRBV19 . TGTGCCAGTACCGTTGGGTACTACAATGAGCAGTTCTTC CASTVGYYNEQFF
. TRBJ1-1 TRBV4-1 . TGCGCCAGCAGCCAAGATGGAGGAAGTTACACTGAAGCTTTCTTT CASSQDGGSYTEAFF
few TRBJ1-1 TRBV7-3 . TGTGCCAGCTCAGCAGTTGGGAACACTGAAGCTTTCTTT CASSAVGNTEAFF
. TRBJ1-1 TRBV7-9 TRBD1 TGTGCCAACAGCCCTGCAGGGGGTAGGGCTGAAGCTTTCTTT CANSPAGGRAEAFF
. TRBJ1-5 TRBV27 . TGTGCCAGCAGTTTATATGCTCTGAAGGAGCCCCAGCATTTT CASSLYALKEPQHF
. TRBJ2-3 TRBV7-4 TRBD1 TGTGCCAGCAGTTTACTCGGGACAGACGATTTGGATACGCAGTATTTT CASSLLGTDDLDTQYF
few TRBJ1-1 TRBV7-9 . TGTGCCAGCAGGGATGGACAGTGGAACACTGAAGCTTTCTTT CASRDGQWNTEAFF
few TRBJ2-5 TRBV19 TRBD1 TGTGCCAGTAGTCCTGGGACAGGAATCAACAAACAAGAGACCCAGTACTTC CASSPGTGINKQETQYF
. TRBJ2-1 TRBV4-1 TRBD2 TGCGCCAGCAGCCAAGAGGGGACTAGCGGGGGGCTCTCCTACAATGAGCAGTTCTTC CASSQEGTSGGLSYNEQFF
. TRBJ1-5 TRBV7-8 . TGTGCCAGCAGCCCAGGCTGGGGTCAGCCCCAGCATTTT CASSPGWGQPQHF
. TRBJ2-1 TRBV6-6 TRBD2 TGTGCCAGCAGTTACACCCCTGCGGGGGTGTCCTACAATGAGCAGTTCTTC CASSYTPAGVSYNEQFF
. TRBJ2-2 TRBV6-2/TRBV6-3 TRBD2 TGTGCCAGCAGTTACCCAGGACTAGCAGCTAACACCGGGGAGCTGTTTTTT CASSYPGLAANTGELFF
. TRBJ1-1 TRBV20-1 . TGCAGTGCCCGACAGGTATTCGTGGACACTGAAGCTTTCTTT CSARQVFVDTEAFF
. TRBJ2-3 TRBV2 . TGTGCCAGCGGTACAGGGATCCTCACAGATACGCAGTATTTT CASGTGILTDTQYF
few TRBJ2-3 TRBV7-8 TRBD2 TGTGCCAGTGGCGGTTGGGGACTAGCGGGGGGGGGTACAGATACGCAGTATTTT CASGGWGLAGGGTDTQYF
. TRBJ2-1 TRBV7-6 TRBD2 TGTGCCAGCAGCAAGACTAGCGGGGGGGATTATGAGCAGTTCTTC CASSKTSGGDYEQFF
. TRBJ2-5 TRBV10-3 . TGTGCCATCAGCGGGAAGAAACAAGAGACCCAGTACTTC CAISGKKQETQYF
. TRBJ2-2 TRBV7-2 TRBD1 TGTGCCAGCACCAGGGAACAGGGGGCTACGAACACCGGGGAGCTGTTTTTT CASTREQGATNTGELFF
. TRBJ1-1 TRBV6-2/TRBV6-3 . TGTGCCAGCAGGACACCGGGACAACGAAACACTGAAGCTTTCTTT CASRTPGQRNTEAFF
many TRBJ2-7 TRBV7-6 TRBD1 TGTGCCAGCAGCGCCGTACCGGGACAGGAGACCTACGAGCAGTACTTC CASSAVPGQETYEQYF
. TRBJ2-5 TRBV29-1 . TGCAGCGTTGCAGGGGGGGTGGGGGAGACCCAGTACTTC CSVAGGVGETQYF
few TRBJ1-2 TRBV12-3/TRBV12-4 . TGTGCCAGCAGCCCCAGACAGACAGCATCCTATGGCTACACCTTC CASSPRQTASYGYTF
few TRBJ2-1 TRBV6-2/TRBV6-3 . TGTGCCAGCACCAAGGGGTCAGAAGACTACAATGAGCAGTTCTTC CASTKGSEDYNEQFF
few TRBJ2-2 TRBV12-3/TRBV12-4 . TGTGCCAGCAGTTTAATCGAGGGGAGCGAGGAGCTGTTTTTT CASSLIEGSEELFF
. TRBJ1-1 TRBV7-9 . TGTGCACATACGGTTGGCACTGAAGCTTTCTTT CAHTVGTEAFF
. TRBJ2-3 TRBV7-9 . TGTGCCAGCAGCTTAGCCCAAAACACAGATACGCAGTATTTT CASSLAQNTDTQYF
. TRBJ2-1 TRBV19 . TGTGCCAGTAGTATAGATGGGGCCCACTCCTACAATGAGCAGTTCTTC CASSIDGAHSYNEQFF
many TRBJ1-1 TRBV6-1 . TGTGCCAGCAGTGGAGACAGTAACACTGAAGCTTTCTTT CASSGDSNTEAFF
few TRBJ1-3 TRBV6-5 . TGTGCCAGCAGTACCGGGAGGTCCCCTGGAAACACCATATATTTT CASSTGRSPGNTIYF